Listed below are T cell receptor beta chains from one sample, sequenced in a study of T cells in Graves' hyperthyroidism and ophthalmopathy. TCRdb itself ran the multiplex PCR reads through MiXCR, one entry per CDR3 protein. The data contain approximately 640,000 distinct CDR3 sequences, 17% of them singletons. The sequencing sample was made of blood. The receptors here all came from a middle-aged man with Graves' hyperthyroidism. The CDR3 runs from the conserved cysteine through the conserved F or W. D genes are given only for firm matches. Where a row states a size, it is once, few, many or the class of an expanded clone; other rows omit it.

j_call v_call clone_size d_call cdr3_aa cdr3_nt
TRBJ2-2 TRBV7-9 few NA CASSLLATTGELFF TGTGCCAGCAGCTTGCTAGCGACCACCGGGGAGCTGTTTTTT
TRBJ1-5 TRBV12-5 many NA CASGPHSYRSYSNQPQHF TGTGCTAGTGGTCCTCATTCCTACAGGAGTTATAGCAATCAGCCCCAGCATTTT
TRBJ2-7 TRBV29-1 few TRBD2 CSAAGTSGSPEQYF TGCAGCGCAGCGGGGACTAGCGGGAGTCCTGAGCAGTACTTC
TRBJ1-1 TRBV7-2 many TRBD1 CASSLRTGTNTEAFF TGTGCCAGCAGCTTGAGGACAGGAACGAACACTGAAGCTTTCTTT
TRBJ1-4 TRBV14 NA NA CAGSQWSGRATNEKLFF TGTGCCGGCAGCCAATGGTCAGGGCGTGCAACTAATGAAAAACTGTTTTTT
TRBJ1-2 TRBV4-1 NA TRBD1 CASSQPWGRTGKGYTF TGCGCCAGCAGCCAGCCTTGGGGCCGGACAGGGAAAGGCTACACCTTC
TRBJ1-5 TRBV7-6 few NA CASSPRWGSNQPQHF TGTGCCAGCAGCCCCCGCTGGGGAAGCAATCAGCCCCAGCATTTT
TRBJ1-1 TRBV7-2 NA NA CASPENTEAFF TGTGCCAGCCCAGAGAACACTGAAGCTTTCTTT
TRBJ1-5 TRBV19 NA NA CASSIPWVSFSNQPQHF TGTGCCAGTAGTATACCGTGGGTCTCCTTTAGCAATCAGCCCCAGCATTTT
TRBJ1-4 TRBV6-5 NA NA CASSYTGLSNEKLFF TGTGCCAGCAGTTACACGGGGCTGTCTAATGAAAAACTGTTTTTT
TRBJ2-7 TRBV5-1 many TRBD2 CASSFGAAGDTYEQYF TGCGCCAGCAGCTTCGGGGCAGCGGGAGATACATACGAGCAGTACTTC
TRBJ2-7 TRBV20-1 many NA CSARTGPSYEQYF TGCAGTGCTAGGACAGGACCTTCCTACGAGCAGTACTTC
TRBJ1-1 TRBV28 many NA CASSFSDEAFF TGTGCCAGCAGTTTTTCAGATGAAGCTTTCTTT
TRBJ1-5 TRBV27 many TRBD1 CASSSYRGWNQPQHF TGTGCCAGCAGTAGTTACAGGGGATGGAATCAGCCCCAGCATTTT
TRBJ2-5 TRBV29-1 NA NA CSVEGRVQETQYF TGCAGCGTTGAAGGTCGGGTGCAAGAGACCCAGTACTTC